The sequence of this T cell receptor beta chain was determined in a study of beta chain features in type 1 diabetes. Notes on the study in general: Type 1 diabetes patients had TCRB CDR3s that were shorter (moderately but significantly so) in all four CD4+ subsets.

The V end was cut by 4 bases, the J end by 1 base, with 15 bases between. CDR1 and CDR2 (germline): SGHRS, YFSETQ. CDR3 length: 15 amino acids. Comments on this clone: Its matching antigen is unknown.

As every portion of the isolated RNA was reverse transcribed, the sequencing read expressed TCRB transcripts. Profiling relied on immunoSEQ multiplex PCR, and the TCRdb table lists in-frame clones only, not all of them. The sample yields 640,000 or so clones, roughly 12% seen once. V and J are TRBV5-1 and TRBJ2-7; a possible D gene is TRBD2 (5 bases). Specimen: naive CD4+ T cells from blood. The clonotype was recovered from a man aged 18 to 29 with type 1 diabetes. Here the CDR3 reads CASSPPERGSYEQYF. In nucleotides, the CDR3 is TGCGCCAGCAGCCCCCCGGAACGGGGATCCTACGAGCAGTACTTC.